This TCR beta chain was sequenced for a study of cytotoxic CD8 clonotypes in ibrutinib-treated CLL. Overall study context: Partial responses totalled 24 and complete responses 2; after median roughly 70 months, 14 remained remitted and roughly twelve progressed.

Clones were read by immunoSEQ multiplex PCR, and TCRdb kept only the in-frame ones, dropping some. The sample shows more than 25,000 clones, more than 65% of them seen only once. The germline gives CDR1 SGHTA, CDR2 FQGNSA. V dropped 1 base and J dropped 3 bases, with 4 bases sitting between them. The CDR3 runs 12 residues. The specimen was PBMCs, collected after 24 months of ibrutinib treatment. The source of this sequence is a human donor with chronic lymphocytic leukemia. The chain recombines TRBV7-2 with TRBJ2-7; the D is unclear. The CDR3 spells CASSLELYEQYF. The CDR3 DNA sequence: TGTGCCAGCAGCTTAGAACTCTACGAGCAGTACTTC.